This T cell receptor beta chain was recorded in a study of PD-L1 blockade in urothelial cancer. Study-wide background: Atezolizumab therapy began for patients in about 2014, dosed at 1,200 mg intravenously every 3 weeks.

Measured with immunoSEQ multiplex PCR; TCRdb has only the in-frame clones, and not every one. The sample consists of about 51,000 clones, approximately 83% of them appearing once. The CDR3 covers 16 residues. The V gene end was trimmed by 4 bases and the J gene end by 6 bases; junction bases not matched to a gene: 13. CDR1 is SGHNT, CDR2 YYREEE, per germline (reference sequence). The sample was PBMCs, taken around atezolizumab (anti-PD-L1) treatment. The V call is TRBV5-4, the J call TRBJ2-1; 7 nucleotides line up with TRBD2. The receptor's source is a man in his sixties with urothelial cancer. The CDR3 here is CASSVDRDYPINEQFF. DNA of the CDR3: TGTGCCAGCAGCGTAGACCGGGACTATCCAATCAATGAGCAGTTCTTC.